The 3 T cell receptor beta chains in this list originate from one sample, sequenced in a study of OX40 agonist ivuxolimab in advanced cancers. Profiling relied on immunoSEQ multiplex PCR, and the TCRdb table lists in-frame clones only, not all of them. The repertoire holds about 68,000 clones, with approximately 89% as singletons. The sequencing used CD4+ or CD8+ T cells sorted from blood, collected in a trial of the OX40 agonist ivuxolimab. These receptors all stem from an adult with an advanced solid tumor such as melanoma, head and neck, liver or kidney cancer.

This clone was recorded only once. The genes are TRBV2 and TRBJ2-5; no definite D call. Germline-derived CDR1 and CDR2 are SNHLY and FYNNEI. V was trimmed by 4 bases and J by 5 bases, leaving 8 bases between them. The CDR3 length is 12 residues. CDR3 in DNA: TGTGCCAGCAGTGGCCTCCGGGAGACCCAGTACTTC. Translated: CASSGLRETQYF. Together with reference TRBV2 and TRBJ2-5, the CDR3 gives the full variable domain: EPEVTQTPSHQVTQMGQEVILRCVPISNHLYFYWYRQILGQKVEFLVSFYNNEISEKSEIFDDQFSVERPDGSNFTLKIRSTKLEDSAMYFCASSGLRETQYFGPGTRLLVL.

The V and J genes are TRBV6-5 and TRBJ2-7; D gene ambiguous. The length of the CDR3 is 13 residues. Germline V gene sequence: CDR1 MNHEY, CDR2 SVGAGI. Trimming cost V 10 bases and J 0 bases, with 13 bases left between them. The CDR3 DNA is TGTGCCACCGCCAATTTGAACTCCTACGAGCAGTACTTC. This translates into CATANLNSYEQYF.

CDR3 protein: CASSETSGGLQETQYF. The CDR3 DNA follows: TGTGCCAGTAGTGAGACTAGCGGGGGCCTCCAAGAGACCCAGTACTTC. J is TRBJ2-5 and V is TRBV19; 12 bases align to TRBD2. Germline CDR1 LNHDA, CDR2 SQIVND (reference sequence). The CDR3 runs 16 residues. Trimming removed 5 bases from V and 1 base from J; junction bases left unmatched: 5.